The present T cell receptor beta chain was sequenced within a study of response to subunit inactivated influenza vaccine (dated by TCRdb to 2016 to 2018). Looking at the study overall: The study used deep quantitative T cell receptor repertoire profiling to track responses to a trivalent subunit inactivated influenza vaccine. The research as a whole found: It was suggested by the authors that each seasonal influenza vaccination may recruit only a limited number of new T cells.

Regarding this clonotype: It lacks a known antigen. No base quality values were provided; no much bigger clone lies one nucleotide off.

CDR3 length: 15 amino acids, cysteine to phenylalanine. Solely the CDR3 DNA is kept, with 45 bases framed from the first base. The V and J ends are trimmed by 0 bases and 5 bases, leaving 13 bases between them. From a lookup of the germline V gene (reference sequence), CDR1 and CDR2 are DFQATT and SNEGSKA. The library was made by RT-PCR. TCRdb records Illumina HiSeq 2500 as the sequencer. The raw public reads went through TCRdb reprocessing: fastp at Q25, MiXCR clone calling, in-frame beta chains kept. For every CDR3 protein sequence, its rows merge into one entry that carries the most common genes and DNA. Recorded for this sample are roughly 540,000 distinct CDR3 sequences; 20% to 25% of them occurred a single time. Together, the top ten hold roughly 2.8% of the sample. These data were also filed under a second study, of T cells expressing NK-cell markers. The second study reports: The TCR beta cDNA libraries were made using 5'RACE template switching, a step that added both a universal primer site and unique molecular identifiers. Fewer than ten donors provided sorted CD3+CD56+NKG2C+, CD3+CD56+NKG2C- and CD3+CD56-NKG2C+ T-cell subsets, whose TCR beta-chain repertoires were profiled. Among the eight sequenced donors, seven were HCMV-seropositive and one was HCMV-seronegative. To restrict sorting to alphabetaTCR-expressing T cells, an anti-gammadeltaTCR antibody was added in several experiments. In five to seven donors, the dominant CD3+CD56+NKG2C+ clonotypes were among the top 10 CD8+ clonotypes and accounted for about 1.0-7.5% of CD8+ T cells. Those dominant clonotypes were again the most abundant among CD3+CD56-NKG2C+ cells in a few donors, at about 25-65%. Whether the expanded NKG2C-expressing T cell clones were specific for HCMV antigens was left unclear. The study sequenced eight donors, all healthy volunteers chosen at random: three men and five women. To determine HCMV serostatus, a commercial ELISA kit was used to detect HCMV-specific IgG in serum. Peripheral blood mononuclear cells were isolated from blood by Ficoll density gradient centrifugation. Using Miltenyi isolation kits, CD4+ and CD8+ T cells were isolated from PBMC through magnetic immunoseparation. Priming for cDNA synthesis came from the TCR beta constant segment, and two successive PCR amplification steps followed. The libraries were sequenced on Illumina HiSeq 2000/2500, MiSeq or NextSeq, producing 2 x 150 bp reads. MIGEC was used to demultiplex reads and group the reads by UMI, and MiTCR was used to assemble and quantify clonotypes. Only TCR cDNA sequences supported by at least two reads were kept to exclude erroneous sequences. The tcR package was used for downstream repertoire analysis, and clonotypes were matched across fractions by CDR3 nucleotide sequence plus V segment. VDJmatch was used to annotate antigen specificity against VDJdb, with one amino acid substitution allowed in CDR3.

The source is a man in his fifties or sixties who received an inactivated influenza vaccine. Donor details come from another sample of the same person, matched by shared clones. This sample comprised CD4+ T cells sorted from PBMCs, obtained 11 to 12 days after vaccination. The V gene is TRBV20-1 and the J gene is TRBJ1-4, with the D gene not clear enough to name. The CDR3 has the sequence CSARDPGRDNEKLFF. The DNA reads TGCAGTGCTAGAGATCCTGGCAGAGACAATGAAAAACTGTTTTTT.